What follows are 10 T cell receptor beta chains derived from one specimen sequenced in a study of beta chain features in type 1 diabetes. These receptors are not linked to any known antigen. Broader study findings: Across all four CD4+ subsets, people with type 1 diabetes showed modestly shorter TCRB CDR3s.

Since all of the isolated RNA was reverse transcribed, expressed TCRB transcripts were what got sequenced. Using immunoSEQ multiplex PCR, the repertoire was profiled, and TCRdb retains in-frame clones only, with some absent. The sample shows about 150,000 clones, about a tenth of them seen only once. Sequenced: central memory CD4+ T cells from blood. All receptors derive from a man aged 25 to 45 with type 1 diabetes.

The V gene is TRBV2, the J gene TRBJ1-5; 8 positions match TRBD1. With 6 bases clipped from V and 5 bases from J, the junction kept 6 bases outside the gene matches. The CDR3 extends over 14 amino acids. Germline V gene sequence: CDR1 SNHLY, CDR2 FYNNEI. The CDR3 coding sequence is TGTGCCAGCAGCTATGGACAGGGCCATCAGCCCCAGCATTTT. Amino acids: CASSYGQGHQPQHF.

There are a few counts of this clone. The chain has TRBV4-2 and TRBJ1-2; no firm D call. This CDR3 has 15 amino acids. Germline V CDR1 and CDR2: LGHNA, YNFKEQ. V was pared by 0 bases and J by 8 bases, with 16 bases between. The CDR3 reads CASSQDIKPREGYTF. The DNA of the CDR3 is TGTGCCAGCAGCCAAGATATTAAGCCCCGGGAAGGCTACACCTTC.

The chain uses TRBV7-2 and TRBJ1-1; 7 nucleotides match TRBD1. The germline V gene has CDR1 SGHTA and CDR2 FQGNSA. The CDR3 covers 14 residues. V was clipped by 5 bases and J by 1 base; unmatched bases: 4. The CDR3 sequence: CASSPRQGNTEAFF. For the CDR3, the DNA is TGTGCCAGCAGCCCGCGACAGGGGAACACTGAAGCTTTCTTT. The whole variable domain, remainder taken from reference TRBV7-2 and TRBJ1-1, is GAGVSQSPSNKVTEKGKDVELRCDPISGHTALYWYRQSLGQGLEFLIYFQGNSAPDKSGLPSDRFSAERTGGSVSTLTIQRTQQEDSAVYLCASSPRQGNTEAFFGQGTRLTVV.

This CDR3 is CASSQGSSGNTGELFF. The DNA of the CDR3 is TGTGCCAGCAGCCAAGGCTCTAGCGGGAACACCGGGGAGCTGTTTTTT. V and J are TRBV5-4 and TRBJ2-2; 7 bases map to TRBD2. CDR1 is SGHNT, CDR2 YYREEE, per germline (reference sequence). The CDR3 has 16 residues. V shed 4 bases, J shed 1 base, and the junction held 7 bases outside the gene matches.

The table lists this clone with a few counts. CDR3 region: CASSSGTASYNEQFF. Here the CDR3 DNA reads TGTGCCAGCAGCTCCGGGACAGCATCCTACAATGAGCAGTTCTTC. The chain combines TRBV5-5 with TRBJ2-1; 7 nucleotides agree with TRBD1. The CDR3 is made up of 15 amino acids. CDR1 is SGHKS and CDR2 is YYEKEE in the germline V gene (reference sequence). V lost 3 bases, J lost 1 base, and 4 bases stayed unmatched.

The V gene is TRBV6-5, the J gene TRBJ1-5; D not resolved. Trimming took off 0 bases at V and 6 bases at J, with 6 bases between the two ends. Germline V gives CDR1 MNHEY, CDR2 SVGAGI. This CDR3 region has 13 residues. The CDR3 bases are TGTGCCAGCAGTTACTCGAGACTTCAGCCCCAGCATTTT. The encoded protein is CASSYSRLQPQHF.

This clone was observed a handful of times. CDR3 DNA: TGTGCCAGCTATGCCGGACAGGGGAGGGCAAACACAGATACGCAGTATTTT. Translated: CASYAGQGRANTDTQYF. V is TRBV2 and J is TRBJ2-3; 9 bases match TRBD1. Per germline, CDR1 SNHLY and CDR2 FYNNEI. There are 17 residues in the CDR3. V lost 8 bases to trimming and J lost 2 bases; unmatched junction nucleotides: 14.

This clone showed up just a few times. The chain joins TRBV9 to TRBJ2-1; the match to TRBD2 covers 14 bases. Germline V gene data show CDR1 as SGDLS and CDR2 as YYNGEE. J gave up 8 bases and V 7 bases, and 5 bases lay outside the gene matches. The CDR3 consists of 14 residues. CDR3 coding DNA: TGTGCCAGCCAAGGGACTAGCGGGAGCTATGAGCAGTTCTTC. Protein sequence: CASQGTSGSYEQFF.

The chain's CDR3 is CASSSGQGNTIYF. Written as DNA, the CDR3 is TGTGCCAGCAGCTCCGGACAGGGGAACACCATATATTTT. The chain joins TRBV28 to TRBJ1-3; 9 nucleotides align to TRBD1. Trimming at V came to 6 bases and at J to 7 bases, leaving 4 bases not matched to a gene. CDR3 size: 13 residues. Germline V gene data show CDR1 as MDHEN and CDR2 as SYDVKM.

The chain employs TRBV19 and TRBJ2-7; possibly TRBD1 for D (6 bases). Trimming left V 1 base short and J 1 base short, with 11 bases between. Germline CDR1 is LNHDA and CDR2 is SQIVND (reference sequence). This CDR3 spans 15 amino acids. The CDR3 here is CASSIGGQPSYEQYF. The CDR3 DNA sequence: TGTGCCAGTAGTATAGGTGGACAGCCTTCCTACGAGCAGTACTTC. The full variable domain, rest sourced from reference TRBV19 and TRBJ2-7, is DGGITQSPKYLFRKEGQNVTLSCEQNLNHDAMYWYRQDPGQGLRLIYYSQIVNDFQKGDIAEGYSVSREKKESFPLTVTSAQKNPTAFYLCASSIGGQPSYEQYFGPGTRLTVT.